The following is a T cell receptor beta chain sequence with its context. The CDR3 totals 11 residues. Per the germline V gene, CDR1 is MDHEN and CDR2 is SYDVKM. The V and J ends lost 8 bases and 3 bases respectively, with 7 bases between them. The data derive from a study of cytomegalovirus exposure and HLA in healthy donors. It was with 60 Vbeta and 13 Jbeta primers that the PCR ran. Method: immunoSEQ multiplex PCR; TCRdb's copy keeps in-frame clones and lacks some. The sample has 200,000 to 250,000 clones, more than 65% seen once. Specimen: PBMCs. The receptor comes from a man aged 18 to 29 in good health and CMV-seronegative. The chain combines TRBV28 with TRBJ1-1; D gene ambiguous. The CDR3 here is CASCSDTEAFF. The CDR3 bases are TGTGCCAGCTGCTCAGACACTGAAGCTTTCTTT.